The rows below give T cell receptor beta chains drawn from one sample of a study of blood T cell repertoires in COVID-19. Generated by immunoSEQ multiplex PCR, the TCRdb table keeps only in-frame clones and is missing some. This sample has just over 150,000 clones, with over 80% found just once. Sequenced: peripheral blood. The source of these receptors is a woman between 50 and 59 years old with acute or convalescent COVID-19. CDR3s include the opening cysteine and the closing phenylalanine or tryptophan. D genes are given only for firm matches. Expanded clones get a size class; other rows say once, few or many, or leave the size out.

v_call: TRBV5-6
clone_size: once
d_call: .
j_call: TRBJ2-1
cdr3_nt: TGTGCCAGCAGCTTCATTGGTGGGAGCTCCTACAATGAGCAGTTCTTC
cdr3_aa: CASSFIGGSSYNEQFF

v_call: TRBV11-1
clone_size: .
d_call: .
j_call: TRBJ2-3
cdr3_nt: TGTGCCAGCAGCCCCAGGGCCTACACAGATACGCAGTATTTT
cdr3_aa: CASSPRAYTDTQYF

v_call: TRBV19
clone_size: once
d_call: TRBD1
j_call: TRBJ2-7
cdr3_nt: TGTGCCAGTAGTATTCAGGGGGCCTACGAGCAGTACTTC
cdr3_aa: CASSIQGAYEQYF

v_call: TRBV5-5
clone_size: few
d_call: .
j_call: TRBJ1-2
cdr3_nt: TGTGCCAGCAGCCTAATGCTATCAGAGACAGGTAGTTCCTATGGCTACACCTTC
cdr3_aa: CASSLMLSETGSSYGYTF

v_call: TRBV5-1
clone_size: .
d_call: .
j_call: TRBJ2-1
cdr3_nt: TGCGCCAGCAGCTTGGGTATCGCAACTCGGGAGCAGTTCTTC
cdr3_aa: CASSLGIATREQFF

v_call: TRBV18
clone_size: .
d_call: TRBD1
j_call: TRBJ1-5
cdr3_nt: TGTGCCAGCTCACCAGACAGGGTAGGAAATCAGCCCCAGCATTTT
cdr3_aa: CASSPDRVGNQPQHF

v_call: TRBV28
clone_size: .
d_call: TRBD2
j_call: TRBJ2-7
cdr3_nt: TGTGCCAGCAGTTTATTAACCCGCGGGCTAGCGGGGAACTACGAGCAGTACTTC
cdr3_aa: CASSLLTRGLAGNYEQYF

v_call: TRBV21-1
clone_size: once
d_call: .
j_call: TRBJ2-2
cdr3_nt: TGTGCCAGCAGCAAAGGGCGGGTTAGTCCTAGCGGGTTCACCGGGGAGCTGTTTTTT
cdr3_aa: CASSKGRVSPSGFTGELFF

v_call: TRBV3-1/TRBV3-2
clone_size: .
d_call: TRBD1
j_call: TRBJ2-7
cdr3_nt: TGTGCCAGCAGCCAAGTTAGAGGGGGCGAGCCTTACTTC
cdr3_aa: CASSQVRGGEPYF

v_call: TRBV9
clone_size: .
d_call: TRBD1
j_call: TRBJ1-2
cdr3_nt: TGTGCCAGCAGCGTGGACCCCAGGGACAGGGGAAACTATGGCTACACCTTC
cdr3_aa: CASSVDPRDRGNYGYTF

v_call: TRBV29-1
clone_size: .
d_call: .
j_call: TRBJ2-2
cdr3_nt: TGCAGCGTCGCCGGGACATTCAACACCGGGGAGCTGTTTTTT
cdr3_aa: CSVAGTFNTGELFF

v_call: TRBV2
clone_size: .
d_call: TRBD1
j_call: TRBJ2-1
cdr3_nt: TGTGCCAGCAGTGAACCCGGGACAGGGGCGAATGAGCAGTTCTTC
cdr3_aa: CASSEPGTGANEQFF

v_call: TRBV6-2/TRBV6-3
clone_size: .
d_call: TRBD2
j_call: TRBJ2-3
cdr3_nt: TGTGCCAGCAGCCCGGGCCCTAGCGGGAGAATAGGAACAGATACGCAGTATTTT
cdr3_aa: CASSPGPSGRIGTDTQYF

v_call: TRBV28
clone_size: .
d_call: .
j_call: TRBJ1-2
cdr3_nt: TGTGCCAGCAGTCCCAACGGCCCCGGGCGGGACTATGGCTACACCTTC
cdr3_aa: CASSPNGPGRDYGYTF

v_call: TRBV13
clone_size: .
d_call: TRBD1
j_call: TRBJ1-6
cdr3_nt: TGTGCCAGCAGCCATGCGACAGGGAGTGATTCACCCCTCCACTTT
cdr3_aa: CASSHATGSDSPLHF

v_call: TRBV6-2/TRBV6-3
clone_size: .
d_call: TRBD1
j_call: TRBJ1-2
cdr3_nt: TGTGCCAGCAGTGACCCAGGGGGCGCGGGCTATGGCTACACCTTC
cdr3_aa: CASSDPGGAGYGYTF

v_call: TRBV30
clone_size: .
d_call: .
j_call: TRBJ2-3
cdr3_nt: TGTGCCTGGAGTACCCGGGGTACGCAGTATTTT
cdr3_aa: CAWSTRGTQYF

v_call: TRBV6-5
clone_size: once
d_call: .
j_call: TRBJ1-2
cdr3_nt: TGTGCCAGCAATAAGAGAGAGAGTGAGGGCTACACCTTC
cdr3_aa: CASNKRESEGYTF

v_call: TRBV5-4
clone_size: .
d_call: TRBD1
j_call: TRBJ1-2
cdr3_nt: TGTGCCAGCAGCTTTTCGGGACAGGGAGGATATGGCTACACCTTC
cdr3_aa: CASSFSGQGGYGYTF

v_call: TRBV28
clone_size: once
d_call: .
j_call: TRBJ1-2
cdr3_nt: TGTGCCAGCAGTTTGGGACACCATAACTATGGCTACACCTTC
cdr3_aa: CASSLGHHNYGYTF

v_call: TRBV5-6
clone_size: .
d_call: .
j_call: TRBJ1-4
cdr3_nt: TGTGCCAGCAGCTTAGGACAGATTAATGAAAAACTGTTTTTT
cdr3_aa: CASSLGQINEKLFF

v_call: TRBV3-1/TRBV3-2
clone_size: .
d_call: .
j_call: TRBJ1-2
cdr3_nt: TGTGCCAGCAGCCGTCCAGGGTTAGGCTACACCTTC
cdr3_aa: CASSRPGLGYTF

v_call: TRBV6-6
clone_size: .
d_call: .
j_call: TRBJ1-6
cdr3_nt: TGTGCCAGCTGTCCGGACCGGGGTAATTCACCCCTCCACTTT
cdr3_aa: CASCPDRGNSPLHF

v_call: TRBV3-1/TRBV3-2
clone_size: .
d_call: .
j_call: TRBJ1-1
cdr3_nt: TGTGCCAGCAGCCAACCCGAAGAGGCCCAAGGGGGAGCTTTCTTT
cdr3_aa: CASSQPEEAQGGAFF

v_call: TRBV7-3
clone_size: .
d_call: .
j_call: TRBJ1-1
cdr3_nt: TGTGCCAGCAGCTTAGCAGGGTGGGACACTGAAGCTTTCTTT
cdr3_aa: CASSLAGWDTEAFF

v_call: TRBV19
clone_size: .
d_call: .
j_call: TRBJ1-5
cdr3_nt: TGTGCCAGTAGTAGAACAGCTAGCAATCAGCCCCAGCATTTT
cdr3_aa: CASSRTASNQPQHF

v_call: TRBV2
clone_size: .
d_call: TRBD2
j_call: TRBJ2-1
cdr3_nt: TGTGCCATCCGGCGGCTAGCGGGATTGGGGTCCTACAATGAGCAGTTCTTC
cdr3_aa: CAIRRLAGLGSYNEQFF

v_call: TRBV29-1
clone_size: .
d_call: .
j_call: TRBJ1-1
cdr3_nt: TGCAGCGGTCTGTCAACTACTGAAGCTTTCTTT
cdr3_aa: CSGLSTTEAFF

v_call: TRBV18
clone_size: .
d_call: .
j_call: TRBJ1-1
cdr3_nt: TGTGCCAGCTCACCGGGACAAAACACTGAAGCTTTCTTT
cdr3_aa: CASSPGQNTEAFF

v_call: TRBV29-1
clone_size: .
d_call: .
j_call: TRBJ1-1
cdr3_nt: TGCAGCGTTGAACCAGGGGTACCTGAAGCTTTCTTT
cdr3_aa: CSVEPGVPEAFF

v_call: TRBV27
clone_size: few
d_call: TRBD1
j_call: TRBJ2-7
cdr3_nt: TGTGCCACCCAGGGACAGGACTACGAGCAGTACTTC
cdr3_aa: CATQGQDYEQYF

v_call: TRBV7-2
clone_size: once
d_call: TRBD1
j_call: TRBJ2-7
cdr3_nt: TGTGCCAGCAGCTACCTAGGAGAGACAGGGGTTTTCACCTACGAGCAGTACTTC
cdr3_aa: CASSYLGETGVFTYEQYF

v_call: TRBV4-3
clone_size: .
d_call: .
j_call: TRBJ1-5
cdr3_nt: TGCGCCAGCAGCCAAGTTGAGGGTATGCCCCAGCATTTT
cdr3_aa: CASSQVEGMPQHF

v_call: TRBV19
clone_size: .
d_call: .
j_call: TRBJ2-6
cdr3_nt: TGTGCCAGTAGTCCCGGCTACCTTAAGACAGGAATATCTGGGGCCAACGTCCTGACTTTC
cdr3_aa: CASSPGYLKTGISGANVLTF

v_call: TRBV18
clone_size: .
d_call: TRBD2
j_call: TRBJ2-1
cdr3_nt: TGTGCCAGCTCGTCTAGCGGGGGCTACAATGAGCAGTTCTTC
cdr3_aa: CASSSSGGYNEQFF

v_call: TRBV7-2
clone_size: .
d_call: TRBD2
j_call: TRBJ2-3
cdr3_nt: TGTGCCAGCAGCTTAGCGCTCACTAGCGGGGGGGCAGATACGCAGTATTTT
cdr3_aa: CASSLALTSGGADTQYF

v_call: TRBV5-1
clone_size: once
d_call: TRBD1
j_call: TRBJ2-7
cdr3_nt: TGCGCCAGCAGCTCCTTTGGGACAGGCTTCGGTGGCGAGCAGTACTTC
cdr3_aa: CASSSFGTGFGGEQYF

v_call: TRBV5-8
clone_size: .
d_call: .
j_call: TRBJ2-6
cdr3_nt: TGTGCCAGCAGCTTGGCCGCCGGTTTCTCTGGGGCCAACGTCCTGACTTTC
cdr3_aa: CASSLAAGFSGANVLTF

v_call: TRBV7-8
clone_size: .
d_call: .
j_call: TRBJ1-1
cdr3_nt: TGTGCCAGCAGCTTAGTGGGGGCCACTGAAGCTTTCTTT
cdr3_aa: CASSLVGATEAFF

v_call: TRBV19
clone_size: .
d_call: .
j_call: TRBJ1-1
cdr3_nt: TGTGCCAGTACGTTCCCTGGCCGAGAAGCTTTCTTT
cdr3_aa: CASTFPGREAFF

v_call: TRBV27
clone_size: .
d_call: .
j_call: TRBJ2-7
cdr3_nt: TGTGCCAGCAGTCCCTACCCGGTTGGGCCCGGTCTCTACGAGCAGTACTTC
cdr3_aa: CASSPYPVGPGLYEQYF